A single sample gave rise to the 24 T cell receptor beta chains below, sequenced in a study of T cells in Graves' hyperthyroidism and ophthalmopathy. The TCR beta CDR3 regions underwent amplification using RNA transcripts as the source. The HTBI primer set was used in a first-round RT-PCR of the TCR CDR3. TCRdb called the multiplex PCR reads again in MiXCR, with one record for every CDR3 protein. The data show under 800,000 distinct CDR3 sequences, with about 14% seen just once and more than 8.5% held by the top ten. The sample consisted of blood. These receptors originate from a woman under 30 with Graves' hyperthyroidism.

This clonotype was picked up a small number of times. A much larger clone lies one base from this, so it may be a read error. The V call is TRBV6-2 or TRBV6-3, the J call TRBJ1-1, with D unresolved. V was cut by 2 bases and J by 6 bases, with 4 bases left in between. The germline V gene encodes CDR1 MNHEY and CDR2 SVGEGT. This CDR3 is built from 11 residues. The CDR3 DNA follows: TGTGCCAGCAGTTACGGAGCTGAAGCTTTCTTT. Translated, it gives CASSYGAEAFF.

This clonotype was detected ten times or more. CDR3 sequence (DNA): TGCAGCGGAGGGCCTCGGGAGACCCAGTACTTC. Translated: CSGGPRETQYF. The J gene is TRBJ2-5, the V gene TRBV20-1, with a tentative D call TRBD2 (6 bases). Germline V gene sequence: CDR1 DFQATT, CDR2 SNEGSKA (reference sequence). The CDR3 covers 11 residues.

This clonotype turned up a few times. The chain couples TRBV4-2 to TRBJ1-2; perhaps TRBD1 as D (6 bases). Germline-derived CDR1 and CDR2 are LGHNA and YNFKEQ. The ends were cut back, 0 bases at V and 8 bases at J, with 16 bases in the middle. The CDR3 contains 15 residues. CDR3: CASSQDRHRAEGYTF. CDR3 coding DNA: TGTGCCAGCAGCCAAGATCGGCACAGGGCGGAAGGCTACACCTTC.

This clonotype appeared many times. The chain recombines TRBV2 with TRBJ1-1; possibly TRBD1 for D (5 bases). CDR1 and CDR2 (germline): SNHLY, FYNNEI. V was cut by 4 bases and J by 4 bases, with 10 bases left in between. The CDR3 is made up of 13 amino acids. The CDR3 bases are TGTGCCAGCAGTGCAATGGGGGGCACTGAAGCTTTCTTT. Encoded protein: CASSAMGGTEAFF. The entire variable domain, with the rest obtained from reference TRBV2 and TRBJ1-1, is as follows: EPEVTQTPSHQVTQMGQEVILRCVPISNHLYFYWYRQILGQKVEFLVSFYNNEISEKSEIFDDQFSVERPDGSNFTLKIRSTKLEDSAMYFCASSAMGGTEAFFGQGTRLTVV.

This clonotype was seen at least ten times. The rearrangement links TRBV30 to TRBJ2-5; no clear D gene. CDR1 and CDR2 from the germline V gene are GTSNPN and SVGIG (reference sequence). CDR3 size: 12 residues. Trimming pared 1 base from V and 3 bases from J, leaving 6 bases between. CDR3 sequence: CAWSGREETQYF. The CDR3 DNA sequence: TGTGCCTGGAGTGGCCGGGAAGAGACCCAGTACTTC.

This clonotype was detected ten times or more. The V call is TRBV6-2 or TRBV6-3, the J call TRBJ1-1; tentative D call: TRBD1 (6 bases). Germline values: CDR1 MNHEY, CDR2 SVGEGT. The CDR3 length is 18 residues. Trimming cost V 2 bases and J 0 bases, with 19 bases left between them. The CDR3: CASSYPRYRAAMNTEAFF. CDR3 DNA: TGTGCCAGCAGTTACCCCCGGTACAGGGCCGCTATGAACACTGAAGCTTTCTTT.

As to this clonotype: At one end, the junction sequence differs from germline, possibly due to a read error. The rearrangement uses TRBV6-5 and TRBJ2-7, with unresolved D. CDR3 length: 13 amino acids. The germline CDR1 and CDR2 sequences are MNHEY and SVGAGI. The DNA for the CDR3 is TGTGCCAGCAGTTCCGAAGACCTCTACGAGCAGCACTTC. Its translation is CASSSEDLYEQHF.

This clonotype was seen ten or more times. This chain joins TRBV7-9 and TRBJ2-7; TRBD1 matches at 8 bases. Trimming removed 3 bases from V and 0 bases from J; junction bases left unmatched: 4. Germline CDR1 is SEHNR and CDR2 is FQNEAQ (reference sequence). The CDR3 is 15 amino acids. CDR3 DNA sequence: TGTGCCAGCAGCTTCCGGACAGGGAGCTCCTACGAGCAGTACTTC. The encoded protein is CASSFRTGSSYEQYF.

Comment on this clonotype: Just one base apart from a much larger clone, this may be a read error. Here the CDR3 omits its conserved ending phenylalanine or tryptophan, so a read error is the likely source. The chain carries TRBV5-5 and TRBJ2-1; D perhaps matches TRBD1 (6 bases). Germline V gene lookup returns CDR1 SGHKS and CDR2 YYEKEE (reference sequence). CDR3 size: 13 residues. Trimming pared 4 bases from V and 4 bases from J, leaving 9 bases between. The CDR3 loop reads CASSQRGYNEQFS. Here the CDR3 DNA reads TGTGCCAGCAGCCAGAGGGGGTACAATGAGCAGTTCTCC.

In this sample, this clonotype turned up many times. V usage is TRBV20-1 and J usage is TRBJ1-6; TRBD1 is a possible D gene (5 bases). Trimming took off 6 bases at V and 4 bases at J, with 19 bases between the two ends. The CDR3 covers 16 residues. The V gene's germline CDR1 is DFQATT and CDR2 SNEGSKA (reference sequence). CDR3 protein: CSASPGTADYNSPLHF. The CDR3 bases are TGCAGTGCGTCGCCAGGGACGGCCGATTATAATTCACCCCTCCACTTT.

This clonotype was recorded at least ten times. The chain recombines TRBV7-2 with TRBJ1-2, with D maybe TRBD1 (5 bases). From germline, CDR1 is SGHTA and CDR2 FQGNSA. The CDR3 is made up of 15 amino acids. Trimming cost V 5 bases and J 0 bases, with 13 bases left between them. CDR3 nucleotides: TGTGCCAGCAGCCGAGGTCGAGGGGCTAACTATGGCTACACCTTC. As protein: CASSRGRGANYGYTF.

This clonotype has ten or more counts. The CDR3 loop reads CASRVGVYQPQHF. The CDR3 nucleotides read TGTGCCAGCAGAGTCGGGGTATACCAGCCCCAGCATTTT. The chain carries TRBV27 and TRBJ1-5, with D uncertain. Germline V gene lookup returns CDR1 MNHEY and CDR2 SMNVEV (reference sequence). The germline V and J ends were trimmed by 6 bases and 7 bases, with 13 bases remaining between them. The CDR3 is 13 residues long.

The chain combines TRBV25-1 with TRBJ2-1; D unresolved. Trimming stripped 4 bases from V and 4 bases from J, with 8 bases between. The CDR3 has 13 residues. From germline, CDR1 is MGHDK and CDR2 SYGVNS. The CDR3 DNA follows: TGTGCCAGCAGTGGACCAACATACAATGAGCAGTTCTTC. Its protein product is CASSGPTYNEQFF.

The rearrangement joins TRBV4-3 to TRBJ2-1; D possibly corresponds to TRBD2 (6 bases). CDR3 length: 15 amino acids. Between the trimmed V and J ends, which lost 4 bases and 1 base, there was a span of 11 bases. CDR1 and CDR2 from the germline V gene are LGHNA and YSLEER. CDR3 sequence: CASSPREYSYNEQFF. The CDR3 DNA sequence: TGCGCCAGCAGCCCCCGGGAGTATTCCTACAATGAGCAGTTCTTC.

This clonotype has at least ten counts. V usage is TRBV7-9 and J usage is TRBJ2-3, with a weak D call TRBD2 (5 bases). Germline V gene sequence: CDR1 SEHNR, CDR2 FQNEAQ (reference sequence). The CDR3 loop spans 17 amino acids. The V and J ends lost 0 bases and 3 bases respectively, with 16 bases between them. The chain's CDR3 is CASSLAIAGILTDTQYF. The CDR3 DNA reads as TGTGCCAGCAGCTTAGCCATAGCCGGGATATTAACAGATACGCAGTATTTT.

The sample holds many counts of this clonotype. This sequence joins TRBV2 and TRBJ2-7; a weak D match, TRBD2 (6 bases). From germline, CDR1 is SNHLY and CDR2 FYNNEI. This CDR3 has 12 amino acids. Trimming stripped 7 bases from V and 6 bases from J, with 13 bases between. The CDR3 region has the DNA TGTGCCAGCAACGGGGGTTTGGCCGAGCAGTACTTC. Protein product: CASNGGLAEQYF.

This clonotype was counted many times. V usage is TRBV11-1 and J usage is TRBJ2-7, with D possibly being TRBD1 (5 bases). V lost 5 bases to trimming and J lost 3 bases, with 14 bases between them. This CDR3 comprises 14 residues. Germline CDR1 and CDR2: SGHAT and FQDESV (reference sequence). The CDR3 DNA reads as TGTGCCAGCAGCCGCGACAGCCCAGACTACGAGCAGTACTTC. Translation: CASSRDSPDYEQYF.

The sample holds many counts of this clonotype. V gene TRBV11-2 combines with J gene TRBJ1-1; no firm D call. The CDR3 extends over 15 amino acids. V lost 1 base, J lost 6 bases, and 15 bases lay in between. Germline V CDR1 and CDR2: SGHAT, FQNNGV. Here the CDR3 reads CASSLGFQVSPEAFF. DNA of the CDR3: TGTGCCAGCAGCTTAGGATTCCAGGTCTCCCCTGAAGCTTTCTTT.

Only a few counts were recorded for this clonotype. This chain links TRBV27 with TRBJ1-6; D is perhaps TRBD1 (6 bases). The V and J ends lost 0 bases and 7 bases respectively, with 13 bases between them. The CDR3 spans 16 residues. Germline V gene sequence: CDR1 MNHEY, CDR2 SMNVEV (reference sequence). CDR3 in amino acids: CASSLSGARGNSPLHF. As DNA, the CDR3 is TGTGCCAGCAGTTTATCGGGGGCGAGAGGAAATTCACCCCTCCACTTT.

The table lists this clonotype with a few counts. This chain uses TRBV7-3 with TRBJ2-7; a weak D match, TRBD2 (6 bases). Germline CDR1 reads SGHTA; CDR2 reads FQGTGA. This CDR3 contains 15 residues. V lost 1 base and J lost 4, with 14 bases in between. The CDR3 DNA follows: TGTGCCAGCAGCTTAAACCCCTCTAGCGTTTACGAGCAGTACTTC. Amino acid sequence: CASSLNPSSVYEQYF.

The gene calls are TRBV4-3 and TRBJ1-3; D ambiguous. V was shortened by 1 base and J by 0 bases, with 7 bases between the two germline ends. This CDR3 comprises 15 residues. Germline V gene lookup returns CDR1 LGHNA and CDR2 YSLEER. CDR3 sequence (DNA): TGCGCCAGCAGCCAAGTGCTTGGCTCTGGAAACACCATATATTTT. This codes for CASSQVLGSGNTIYF.

The chain recombines TRBV28 with TRBJ1-2; D remains unclear. The CDR3 runs 16 residues. Germline CDR1 is MDHEN and CDR2 is SYDVKM. Trimming stripped 7 bases from V and 2 bases from J, with 20 bases between. The CDR3 spells CASTSLSPRNNYGYTF. CDR3 in DNA: TGTGCCAGCACCTCACTCAGTCCGCGGAACAACTATGGCTACACCTTC.

CDR3 nucleotide sequence: TGTGCCAGCAGTTACGCCTCCCTGGGGAGGATCTACACCGGGGAGCTGTTTTTT. As protein: CASSYASLGRIYTGELFF. The rearrangement uses TRBV6-5 and TRBJ2-2, with D tentatively TRBD2 (6 bases). CDR3 size: 18 residues. CDR1 and CDR2 (germline): MNHEY, SVGAGI. V lost 2 bases and J lost 3, with 19 bases in between.

This clonotype came up many times. The chain recombines TRBV20-1 with TRBJ2-1, with TRBD2 matching over 15 bases. With 2 bases clipped from V and 4 bases from J, the junction kept 3 bases outside the gene matches. CDR3 size: 16 residues. CDR1 and CDR2 (germline): DFQATT, SNEGSKA (reference sequence). CDR3: CSARRGLAGGYNEQFF. CDR3 coding DNA: TGCAGTGCTAGAAGGGGACTAGCGGGAGGTTACAATGAGCAGTTCTTC.